In its sample, the clone carrying this T cell receptor beta chain ranks as medium-sized (0.01 to 0.1%). Participant age was about 18 to 100 years, and participants resided in roughly 25 US areas. The entry originates in a study of blood T cell repertoires in COVID-19. Whole-study context: PBMCs, B-cell-depleted T cells, or T cells were the source of the cDNA or gDNA that made up the material.

Generated by immunoSEQ multiplex PCR, the TCRdb table keeps only in-frame clones and is missing some. The sample shows approximately 200,000 clones, around nine tenths of them seen only once. The CDR3 is 15 amino acids. Germline V gene sequence: CDR1 MNHEY, CDR2 SVGAGI. The V gene end was trimmed by 7 bases and the J gene end by 7 bases; junction bases not matched to a gene: 9. The TCR originated in a woman aged 25 to 39 who had been exposed to COVID-19. This rearrangement joins TRBV6-5 to TRBJ1-4, with TRBD1 matching 10 bases. Sequencing was performed on PBMCs or T cells enriched from blood (not recorded which). This chain's CDR3 is CASKKTGGIGEKLFF. The CDR3 DNA reads as TGTGCCAGCAAAAAGACAGGGGGCATCGGTGAAAAACTGTTTTTT.